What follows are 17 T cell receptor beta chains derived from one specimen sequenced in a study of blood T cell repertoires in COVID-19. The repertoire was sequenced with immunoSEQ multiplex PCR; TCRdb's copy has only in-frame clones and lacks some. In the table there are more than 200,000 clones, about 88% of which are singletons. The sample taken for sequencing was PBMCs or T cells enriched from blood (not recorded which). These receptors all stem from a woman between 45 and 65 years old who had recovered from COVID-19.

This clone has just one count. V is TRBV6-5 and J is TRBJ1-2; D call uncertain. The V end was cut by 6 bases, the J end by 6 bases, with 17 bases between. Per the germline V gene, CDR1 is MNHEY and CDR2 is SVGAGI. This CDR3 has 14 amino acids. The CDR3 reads CASRTLGREHGYTF. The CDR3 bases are TGTGCCAGCAGGACCCTTGGGAGGGAGCATGGCTACACCTTC.

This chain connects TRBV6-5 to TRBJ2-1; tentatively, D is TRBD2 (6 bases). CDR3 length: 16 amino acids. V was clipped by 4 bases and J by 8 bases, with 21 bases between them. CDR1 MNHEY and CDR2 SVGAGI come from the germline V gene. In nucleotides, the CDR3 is TGTGCCAGCAGTTCCGCTGCGATTACTAGCTCGGATGAGCAGTTCTTC. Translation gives CASSSAAITSSDEQFF.

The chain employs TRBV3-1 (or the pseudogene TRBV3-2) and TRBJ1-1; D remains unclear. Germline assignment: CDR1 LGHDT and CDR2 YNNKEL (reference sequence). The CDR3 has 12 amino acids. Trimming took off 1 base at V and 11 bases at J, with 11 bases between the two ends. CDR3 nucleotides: TGTGCCAGCAGCCAAGTAGAATCAACGGCTTTCTTT. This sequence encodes CASSQVESTAFF.

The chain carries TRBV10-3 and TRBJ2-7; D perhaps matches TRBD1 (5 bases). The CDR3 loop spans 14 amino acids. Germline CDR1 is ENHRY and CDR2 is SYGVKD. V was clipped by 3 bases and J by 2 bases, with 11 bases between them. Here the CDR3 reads CAISEFGATYEQYF. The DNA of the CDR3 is TGTGCCATCAGTGAATTTGGGGCGACCTACGAGCAGTACTTC.

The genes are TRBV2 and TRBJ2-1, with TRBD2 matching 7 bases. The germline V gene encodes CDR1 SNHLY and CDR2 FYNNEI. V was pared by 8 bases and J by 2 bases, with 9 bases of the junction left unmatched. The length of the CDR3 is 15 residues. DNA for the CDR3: TGTGCCAGCTTCCCCAGCGGGAACCCCTACAATGAGCAGTTCTTC. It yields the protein CASFPSGNPYNEQFF.

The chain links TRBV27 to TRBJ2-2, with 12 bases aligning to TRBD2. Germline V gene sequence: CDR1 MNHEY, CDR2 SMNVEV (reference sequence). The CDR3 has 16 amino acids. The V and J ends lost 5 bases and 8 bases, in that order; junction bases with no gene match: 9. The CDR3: CASSPTTSGSLGELFF. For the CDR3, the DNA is TGTGCCAGCAGTCCTACGACTAGCGGGAGTCTTGGGGAGCTGTTTTTT.

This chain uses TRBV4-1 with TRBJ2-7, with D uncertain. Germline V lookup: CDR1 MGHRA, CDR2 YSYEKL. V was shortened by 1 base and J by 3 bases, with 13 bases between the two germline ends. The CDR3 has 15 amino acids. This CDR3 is CASSQVGQESYEQYF. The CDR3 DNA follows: TGCGCCAGCAGCCAAGTGGGCCAGGAAAGCTACGAGCAGTACTTC.

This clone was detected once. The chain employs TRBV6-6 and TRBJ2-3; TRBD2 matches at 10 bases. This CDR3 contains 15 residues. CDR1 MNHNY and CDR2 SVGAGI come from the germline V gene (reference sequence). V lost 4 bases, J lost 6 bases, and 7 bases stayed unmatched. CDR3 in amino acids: CASSSQREGGDTQYF. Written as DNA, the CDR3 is TGTGCCAGCAGTTCCCAGCGGGAGGGGGGGGATACGCAGTATTTT.

CDR3 residues: CASSLTLAARYNEQFF. CDR3 coding DNA: TGTGCCAGCAGCCTAACTCTAGCGGCGAGGTACAATGAGCAGTTCTTC. The chain links TRBV14 to TRBJ2-1; 7 positions agree with TRBD2. Germline trimming cut 4 bases from V and 4 bases from J; bases unmatched to any gene: 10. Germline CDR1 and CDR2: SGHDN and FVKESK. The CDR3 contains 16 residues. Filled out from reference TRBV14 and TRBJ2-1, the complete variable domain reads EAGVTQFPSHSVIEKGQTVTLRCDPISGHDNLYWYRRVMGKEIKFLLHFVKESKQDESGMPNNRFLAERTGGTYSTLKVQPAELEDSGVYFCASSLTLAARYNEQFFGPGTRLTVL.

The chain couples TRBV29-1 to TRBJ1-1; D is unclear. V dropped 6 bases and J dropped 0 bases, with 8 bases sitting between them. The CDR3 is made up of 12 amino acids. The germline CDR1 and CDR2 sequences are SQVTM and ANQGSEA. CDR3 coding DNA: TGCAGCGTCCAGGTCCTGAACACTGAAGCTTTCTTT. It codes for CSVQVLNTEAFF. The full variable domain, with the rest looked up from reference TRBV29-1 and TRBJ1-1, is SAVISQKPSRDICQRGTSLTIQCQVDSQVTMMFWYRQQPGQSLTLIATANQGSEATYESGFVIDKFPISRPNLTFSTLTVSNMSPEDSSIYLCSVQVLNTEAFFGQGTRLTVV.

CDR3 protein: CASSYDRGPDTEAFF. DNA of the CDR3: TGCGCCAGCAGCTACGACAGGGGCCCTGACACTGAAGCTTTCTTT. The chain has TRBV5-1 and TRBJ1-1; 8 nucleotides agree with TRBD1. Germline V gives CDR1 SGHRS, CDR2 YFSETQ. The CDR3 has 15 residues. V lost 3 bases to trimming and J lost 3 bases; unmatched junction nucleotides: 7.

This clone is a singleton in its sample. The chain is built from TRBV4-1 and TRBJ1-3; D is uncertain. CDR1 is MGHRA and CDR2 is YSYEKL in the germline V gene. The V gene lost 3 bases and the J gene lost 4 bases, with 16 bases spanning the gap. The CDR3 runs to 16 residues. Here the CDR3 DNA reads TGCGCCAGCAGCCACGCACCTGACAACGCCGGAAACACCATATATTTT. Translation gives CASSHAPDNAGNTIYF.

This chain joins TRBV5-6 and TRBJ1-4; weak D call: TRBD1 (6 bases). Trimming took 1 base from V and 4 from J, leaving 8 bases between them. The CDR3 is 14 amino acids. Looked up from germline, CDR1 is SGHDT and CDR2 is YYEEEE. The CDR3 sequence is CASSLPTGNEKLFF. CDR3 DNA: TGTGCCAGCAGCTTGCCGACAGGTAATGAAAAACTGTTTTTT.

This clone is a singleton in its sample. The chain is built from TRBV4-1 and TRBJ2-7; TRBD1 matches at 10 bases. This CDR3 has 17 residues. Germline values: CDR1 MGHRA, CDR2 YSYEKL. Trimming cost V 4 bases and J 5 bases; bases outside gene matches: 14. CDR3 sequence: CASSPRSRDRGMNEQYF. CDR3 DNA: TGCGCCAGCAGCCCCCGAAGTAGGGACAGGGGAATGAACGAGCAGTACTTC.

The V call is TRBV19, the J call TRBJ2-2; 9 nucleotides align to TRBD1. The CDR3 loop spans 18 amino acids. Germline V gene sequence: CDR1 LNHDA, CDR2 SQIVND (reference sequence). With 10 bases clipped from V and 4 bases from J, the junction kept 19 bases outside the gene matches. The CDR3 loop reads CANHTGGSGPRITGELFF. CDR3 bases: TGTGCCAACCATACAGGGGGCTCGGGGCCAAGGATCACCGGGGAGCTGTTTTTT.

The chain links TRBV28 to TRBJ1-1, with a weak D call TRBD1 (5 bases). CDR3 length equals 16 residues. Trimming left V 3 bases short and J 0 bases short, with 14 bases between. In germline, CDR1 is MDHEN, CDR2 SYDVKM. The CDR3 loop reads CASSLGQRGVNTEAFF. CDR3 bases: TGTGCCAGCAGTTTGGGTCAAAGGGGCGTGAACACTGAAGCTTTCTTT.

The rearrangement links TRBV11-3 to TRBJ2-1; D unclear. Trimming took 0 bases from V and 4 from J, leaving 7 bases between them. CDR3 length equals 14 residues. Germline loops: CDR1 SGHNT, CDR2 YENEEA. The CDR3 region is CASSLDRRYNEQFF. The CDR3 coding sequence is TGTGCCAGCAGCTTAGATCGGAGATACAATGAGCAGTTCTTC.